This paragraph covers one T cell receptor (beta chain) sequence. Antigen: not known. The protocol was immunoSEQ multiplex PCR, while the TCRdb copy is restricted to in-frame clones and leaves out a portion. The sample holds approximately 110,000 clones; about 90% are singletons and the top ten take 2.5% to 3.5%. The CDR3 contains 14 residues. The V gene lost 1 base and the J gene lost 4 bases, with 7 bases spanning the gap. Per germline, CDR1 SEHNR and CDR2 FQNEAQ (reference sequence). The data stem from a study of CD4+ T cells in melanoma. Overall study findings and caveats: Reportedly, melanoma neoantigen-specific CD4+ T cells showed varied differentiation states. CD8+ T cell, macrophage and B cell function reportedly correlated with neoantigen-specific CD4+ T cells.

The source material was peripheral blood. The sequence was obtained from a human donor with melanoma. The rearrangement joins TRBV7-9 to TRBJ2-2, with D perhaps TRBD1 (5 bases). The CDR3 protein is CASSLGQITGELFF. CDR3 DNA: TGTGCCAGCAGCTTAGGACAGATCACCGGGGAGCTGTTTTTT.